Following are 15 T cell receptor beta chains from one sample sequenced in a study of cytomegalovirus exposure and HLA in healthy donors. The PCR ran on 60 Vbeta and 13 Jbeta primers. The data were produced by immunoSEQ multiplex PCR, yet TCRdb's version contains in-frame clones alone and is incomplete. The repertoire shows over 100,000 clones; the top ten hold 3.7%. Sample: PBMCs. These TCRs come from a man aged 25-40 years in good health and CMV-seronegative.

The CDR3 DNA sequence: TGTGCCAGCAGTGCTACAGACCCCGGGGGTCGTACTGAAGCTTTCTTT. Protein product: CASSATDPGGRTEAFF. The chain recombines TRBV6-1 with TRBJ1-1, with a possible D match to TRBD1 (5 bases). The CDR3 length is 16 residues. The germline V gene has CDR1 MNHNS and CDR2 SASEGT. V was trimmed by 4 bases and J by 5 bases, leaving 20 bases between them.

This chain uses TRBV11-3 with TRBJ2-1, with TRBD2 identical over 9 bases. The trim removed 5 bases at V and 1 base at J, leaving 3 bases unmatched. Germline assignment: CDR1 SGHNT and CDR2 YENEEA. CDR3 length equals 15 residues. The CDR3 DNA is TGTGCCAGCAGCCGCGGGGGGGGTTCCTACAATGAGCAGTTCTTC. It translates to CASSRGGGSYNEQFF.

This chain uses TRBV20-1 with TRBJ1-1; the D gene is possibly TRBD1 (5 bases). The V and J ends lost 4 bases and 5 bases respectively, with 8 bases between them. In germline, CDR1 is DFQATT, CDR2 SNEGSKA (reference sequence). This CDR3 comprises 11 residues. CDR3 in amino acids: CSATGGTEAFF. The CDR3 DNA follows: TGCAGTGCTACGGGGGGAACTGAAGCTTTCTTT.

This chain uses TRBV7-8 with TRBJ2-5; no definite D call. Trimming removed 5 bases from V and 5 bases from J, with 9 bases in between. The germline CDR1 and CDR2 sequences are SGHVS and FQNEAQ. The CDR3 length is 12 residues. DNA of the CDR3: TGTGCCAGCAGCCCCTTTTCTGAGACCCAGTACTTC. Residues: CASSPFSETQYF.

Comments on this clone: Different DNA sequences within this sample yield the same CDR3. This chain joins TRBV10-2 and TRBJ2-1, with TRBD2 matching 11 bases. The germline V gene encodes CDR1 WSHSY and CDR2 SAAADI. The length of the CDR3 is 14 residues. V was pared by 8 bases and J by 4 bases, with 4 bases of the junction left unmatched. The CDR3 loop is CASSTSGGYNEQFF. The DNA of the CDR3 is TGCGCCAGCTCAACTAGCGGGGGATACAATGAGCAGTTCTTC.

J is TRBJ2-7 and V is TRBV7-9; D is undetermined. The CDR3 is 12 residues long. V was cut by 6 bases and J by 3 bases, with 9 bases left in between. Germline V lookup: CDR1 SEHNR, CDR2 FQNEAQ (reference sequence). The CDR3 spells CASRTTGYEQYF. CDR3 bases: TGTGCCAGCAGGACGACTGGCTACGAGCAGTACTTC.

This rearrangement joins TRBV5-1 to TRBJ1-4; 9 nucleotides match TRBD1. The CDR3 length is 16 residues. J gave up 6 bases and V 3 bases, and 9 bases lay outside the gene matches. CDR1 is SGHRS and CDR2 is YFSETQ in the germline V gene. The CDR3 nucleotides read TGCGCCAGCAGCTCCGAGGACCGGGACAGGGATGAAAAACTGTTTTTT. This translates into CASSSEDRDRDEKLFF.

The chain is built from TRBV6-1 and TRBJ1-2; D perhaps matches TRBD1 (6 bases). CDR3 length: 16 amino acids. The germline V and J ends were trimmed by 0 bases and 4 bases, with 15 bases remaining between them. In germline, CDR1 is MNHNS, CDR2 SASEGT. The CDR3 DNA is TGTGCCAGCAGTGAAGCGAGGCAGGGGATGTCCTATGGCTACACCTTC. As protein: CASSEARQGMSYGYTF.

The J gene is TRBJ2-2, the V gene TRBV5-4; 7 bases agree with TRBD1. Germline trimming cut 4 bases from V and 1 base from J; bases unmatched to any gene: 7. CDR3 size: 16 residues. In germline, CDR1 is SGHNT, CDR2 YYREEE (reference sequence). The CDR3 loop reads CASSPNHRGNTGELFF. The CDR3 bases are TGTGCCAGCAGCCCCAACCACAGGGGGAACACCGGGGAGCTGTTTTTT.

The chain uses TRBV19 and TRBJ1-5; 10 bases line up with TRBD1. Trimming took 5 bases from V and 2 from J; bases not matched to a gene: 3. The germline CDR1 and CDR2 sequences are LNHDA and SQIVND (reference sequence). The CDR3 totals 15 residues. Here the CDR3 DNA reads TGTGCCAGTAGTGCCGGGACAGGGGGCAATCAGCCCCAGCATTTT. Translating it yields CASSAGTGGNQPQHF.

The chain is built from TRBV15 and TRBJ1-1; 8 positions match TRBD1. V shed 2 bases and J 6 bases; nucleotides not matched to a gene: 8. Germline V CDR1 and CDR2: LNHNV, YYDKDF (reference sequence). This CDR3 comprises 15 residues. CDR3: CATSRSAGTGAEAFF. The CDR3 DNA reads as TGTGCCACCAGCAGATCTGCCGGGACAGGCGCTGAAGCTTTCTTT.

The rearrangement links TRBV2 to TRBJ2-6; 7 nucleotides agree with TRBD2. This CDR3 spans 18 amino acids. Germline assignment: CDR1 SNHLY and CDR2 FYNNEI. Unmatched junction bases numbered 15, after V lost 8 bases and J lost 2 bases. DNA of the CDR3: TGTGCCAGCGTAAAGGACGCACTACGGGGGGCTGGGGCCAACGTCCTGACTTTC. It specifies CASVKDALRGAGANVLTF.

The V gene is TRBV18, the J gene TRBJ1-4, with D possibly being TRBD1 (5 bases). The CDR3 length is 15 residues. The germline V gene encodes CDR1 KGHSH and CDR2 LQKENI. The ends were cut back, 3 bases at V and 6 bases at J, with 14 bases in the middle. CDR3 loop: CASSPFTGLDEKLFF. CDR3 sequence (DNA): TGTGCCAGCTCACCTTTTACAGGTTTGGATGAAAAACTGTTTTTT.

The V call is TRBV5-6, the J call TRBJ2-7; TRBD1 matches 10 bases. This CDR3 spans 14 amino acids. CDR1 is SGHDT and CDR2 is YYEEEE in the germline V gene. After removal of 4 bases from V and 4 bases from J, the junction contained 5 bases not matched to a gene. For the CDR3, the DNA is TGTGCCAGCAGCCCGGACAGGGGGGGTTACGAGCAGTACTTC. Its translation is CASSPDRGGYEQYF.

The V and J genes are TRBV6-1 and TRBJ2-2; TRBD1 might be the D (6 bases). The V gene lost 8 bases and the J gene lost 7 bases, with 20 bases spanning the gap. Germline values: CDR1 MNHNS, CDR2 SASEGT. CDR3 length: 15 amino acids. The CDR3 DNA reads as TGTGCCAGCGACTGGCTGGCAGGGGTGCGCGGGGAGCTGTTTTTT. It codes for CASDWLAGVRGELFF.